Following are 3 T cell receptor beta chains from one sample sequenced in a study of cytomegalovirus exposure and HLA in healthy donors. The PCR was carried out with 60 Vbeta primers and 13 Jbeta primers. Profiling relied on immunoSEQ multiplex PCR, and the TCRdb table lists in-frame clones only, not all of them. The repertoire consists of under 300,000 clones, with about nine tenths occurring once and the leading ten covering less than 4%. The material sequenced was PBMCs. The receptor source for this set is a man aged 40-55 years in good health and CMV-seropositive.

This clone was found once. CDR3 sequence (DNA): TGCAGCGGAGGACAGGGGGACTATGGCTACACCTTC. Protein product: CSGGQGDYGYTF. The chain is built from TRBV29-1 and TRBJ1-2; 10 positions match TRBD1. The CDR3 loop spans 12 amino acids. V shed 7 bases and J 3 bases; nucleotides not matched to a gene: 2. CDR1 is SQVTM and CDR2 is ANQGSEA in the germline V gene.

This clone was found a few times. This rearrangement joins TRBV5-6 to TRBJ2-7; TRBD1 might be the D (5 bases). This CDR3 contains 14 residues. Germline CDR1 is SGHDT and CDR2 is YYEEEE. V gave up 0 bases and J gave up 1 base, with 8 bases separating them. CDR3 residues: CASSLAPGSYEQYF. The CDR3 coding sequence is TGTGCCAGCAGCTTGGCCCCAGGGTCCTACGAGCAGTACTTC.

The chain links TRBV6-5 to TRBJ2-3, with 9 bases fitting TRBD2. The CDR3 contains 16 residues. Germline CDR1 MNHEY, CDR2 SVGAGI. V trimming: 2 bases; J trimming: 4 bases; junction bases outside the gene matches: 7. This CDR3 reads CASSYKAGGVADTQYF. The CDR3 nucleotides read TGTGCCAGCAGTTACAAGGCGGGAGGGGTGGCAGATACGCAGTATTTT.